This TCR beta chain stems from a study of vaccination effects on CD4 cells after COVID-19. The repertoire was sequenced with immunoSEQ multiplex PCR; TCRdb's copy has only in-frame clones and lacks some. Among over 8,000 clones, under 85% were seen once, and the ten largest hold around an eighth. Germline loops: CDR1 ENHRY, CDR2 SYGVKD. The CDR3 is made up of 15 amino acids. V shed 3 bases and J shed 6 bases, with 15 bases lying between them. Turning to this clone: Antigen: not known.

Ahead of sequencing, the ViraFEST assay grew antigen-specific CD4+ T cells using viral peptide pools. Culture proceeded for about ten days, and CD4+ T cells were then isolated. Negative nucleocapsid antibody tests before and after vaccination confirmed no previous SARS-CoV-2 infection. The study's findings and limits: Nearly all vaccine-induced clones in healthy recipients recognized only SARS-CoV-2.

This sequence joins TRBV10-3 and TRBJ2-1; D is possibly TRBD1 (6 bases). The receptor's source is a human donor who received a COVID-19 vaccine. The input for sequencing was CD4+ T cells from PBMCs cultured with HCoV-229E spike peptides, taken before COVID-19 vaccination. CDR3 residues: CAISEQGRYSNEQFF. The CDR3 DNA sequence: TGTGCCATCAGTGAACAGGGAAGGTACTCCAATGAGCAGTTCTTC.